This T cell receptor (beta chain) emerged from a study of T cells in Graves' hyperthyroidism and ophthalmopathy. Study-wide findings and caveats: Blood also carried most thyroid clonotypes expanded above 0.001.

Amplified TCR beta CDR3 regions came from RNA transcripts. Researchers ran a first-round RT-PCR on the TCR CDR3 using the HTBI primer set. TCRdb reprocessed the multiplex PCR reads with MiXCR, giving one entry per CDR3 protein. The sample lists almost 500,000 distinct CDR3 sequences, about 20% occurring once. Of note for this clonotype: The antigen remains undetermined.

Diagnostic decisions used clinical symptoms, serum thyroxine and TRAb, thyroid ultrasound and orbital computed tomography. The sequenced sample consisted of blood. The sequence was obtained from a woman in her 70s with Graves' ophthalmopathy.

The CDR3 reads CASSRLGLAGAATQYF. Here the CDR3 DNA reads TGTGCCAGCAGCCGACTGGGACTAGCGGGAGCAGCTACGCAGTATTTT. The chain recombines TRBV12-3 or TRBV12-4 with TRBJ2-3; the match to TRBD2 covers 14 bases. V was clipped by 6 bases and J by 8 bases; unmatched bases: 10. The CDR3 extends over 16 amino acids.